The present T cell receptor (beta chain) was sequenced within a study of blood T cell repertoires in COVID-19. Study-wide context: Specimens from acute and convalescent COVID-19 originated in the United States, Italy and Spain. PBMCs, B-cell-depleted T cells, or T cells were the source of the cDNA or gDNA that made up the material.

The V end was cut by 1 base, the J end by 2 bases, with 7 bases between. CDR1 and CDR2 (germline): SGHRS, YFSETQ. The CDR3 runs to 15 residues. This clone appeared once. Generated by immunoSEQ multiplex PCR, the TCRdb table keeps only in-frame clones and is missing some. This sample yields some 350,000 clones, of which 87% are seen a single time; over 6% belongs to the top ten. This chain links TRBV5-1 with TRBJ2-6; D gene ambiguous. The clonotype comes from a woman aged 50 to 60 with COVID-19, enrolled during active disease. The sample taken for sequencing was peripheral blood. The CDR3 DNA reads as TGCGCCAGCAGCTTGTTCGTCGCTGGGGCCAACGTCCTGACTTTC. Its translation is CASSLFVAGANVLTF.